These 8 T cell receptor beta chains originate from one sample sequenced in a study of blood T cells in healthy people across ages. Alongside a J-beta primer mix, a sample-barcoded 5' primer served in a second PCR lasting roughly 6 to 11 cycles. TCRdb used MiXCR to reprocess the 5' RACE reads, holding one entry per CDR3 protein. Of roughly 800,000 distinct CDR3 sequences in the sample, 25% are singletons; the top ten hold under 4.5%. The sample also formed part of further work on T cells of mothers and their children.

Material for sequencing was blood. Every receptor here comes from a boy aged 5-17 years in good health.

The table lists this clonotype with a few counts. The rearrangement uses TRBV15 and TRBJ1-1, with TRBD1 identical over 11 bases. This CDR3 has 17 residues. Germline loops: CDR1 LNHNV, CDR2 YYDKDF (reference sequence). V lost 5 bases, J lost 3 bases, and 11 bases stayed unmatched. DNA of the CDR3: TGTGCCACCAGCGGCTCCGGGACAGGGGGGTGGGACACTGAAGCTTTCTTT. This gives the protein CATSGSGTGGWDTEAFF.

This sequence joins TRBV20-1 and TRBJ2-7; 9 bases fit TRBD2. The junction had 11 bases not matched to a gene; V was cut back by 3 bases and J by 2 bases. The CDR3 totals 16 residues. From germline, CDR1 is DFQATT and CDR2 SNEGSKA (reference sequence). CDR3 sequence reads: CSASLPPGLAAYEQYF. DNA of the CDR3: TGCAGTGCTAGCCTACCACCGGGACTAGCCGCCTACGAGCAGTACTTC.

The V gene is TRBV2, the J gene TRBJ2-2, with 7 bases that match TRBD2. V gave up 6 bases and J gave up 4 bases; unmatched junction bases: 17. Germline V gene data show CDR1 as SNHLY and CDR2 as FYNNEI. The CDR3 spans 18 residues. The CDR3 is CASRRPGLPLGFTGELFF. CDR3 DNA sequence: TGTGCCAGCAGGAGGCCGGGACTACCTTTAGGGTTCACCGGGGAGCTGTTTTTT.

This clonotype was counted a few times. A read error may account for a junction end that differs from germline. The J gene is TRBJ2-5, the V gene TRBV11-1; possibly TRBD1 for D (7 bases). In germline, CDR1 is SGHAT, CDR2 FQDESV (reference sequence). This CDR3 has 15 residues. CDR3 sequence reads: CASSSRQGLQETQYF. The CDR3 DNA is TGTGCCAGCAGCTCGAGACAGGGACTCCAAGAGACCCAGTATTTC.

In this sample, this clonotype turned up a few times. The rearrangement uses TRBV29-1 and TRBJ2-5; the D gene is possibly TRBD1 (5 bases). Trimming cost V 5 bases and J 4 bases, with 8 bases left between them. The length of the CDR3 is 11 residues. Germline-derived CDR1 and CDR2 are SQVTM and ANQGSEA. DNA of the CDR3: TGCAGCGTTATTAGGGGAGAGACCCAGTACTTC. Its translation is CSVIRGETQYF.

Only a few counts were recorded for this clonotype. The chain joins TRBV7-8 to TRBJ2-3; 14 bases agree with TRBD2. In germline, CDR1 is SGHVS, CDR2 FQNEAQ. The CDR3 is 20 residues long. The ends lost 5 bases at V and 0 bases at J; junction bases unmatched: 13. CDR3 sequence: CASSTGTSGSSITSTDTQYF. CDR3 nucleotides: TGTGCCAGCAGCACGGGGACTAGCGGGAGCTCAATAACTAGCACAGATACGCAGTATTTT.

This clonotype was counted between two and nine times. V usage is TRBV7-2 and J usage is TRBJ2-5; weak D call: TRBD1 (6 bases). CDR1 is SGHTA, CDR2 FQGNSA, per germline. There are 14 residues in the CDR3. Trimming pared 4 bases from V and 13 bases from J, leaving 22 bases between. DNA for the CDR3: TGTGCCAGCAGCTACCTAACAGGGAACCACGAGCGGTACTTC. Amino acids: CASSYLTGNHERYF. Based on the CDR3 plus reference TRBV7-2 and TRBJ2-5, the full variable domain is GAGVSQSPSNKVTEKGKDVELRCDPISGHTALYWYRQSLGQGLEFLIYFQGNSAPDKSGLPSDRFSAERTGGSVSTLTIQRTQQEDSAVYLCASSYLTGNHERYFGPGTRLLVL.

A few counts support this clonotype. The chain is built from TRBV10-2 and TRBJ2-7; no firm D call. The germline gives CDR1 WSHSY, CDR2 SAAADI. V lost 3 bases and J 4 bases, leaving 7 bases between the germline ends. The CDR3 totals 12 residues. CDR3 DNA sequence: TGCGCCAGCAGTGACAATCAATACGAGCAGTACTTC. It specifies CASSDNQYEQYF.